These 18 T cell receptor beta chains originate from one sample sequenced in a study of blood T cell repertoires in COVID-19. Some clones are missing from TCRdb's copy, which holds only in-frame ones; the method was immunoSEQ multiplex PCR. Altogether about 350,000 clones are present, roughly 87% being singletons, with the ten largest covering less than 5%. The specimen sequenced was peripheral blood. These receptors were taken from a woman aged 55-69 years with COVID-19, enrolled during active disease.

V is TRBV10-3 and J is TRBJ2-7; weak D call: TRBD1 (5 bases). The V and J ends lost 10 bases and 2 bases respectively, with 15 bases between them. Looked up from germline, CDR1 is ENHRY and CDR2 is SYGVKD. This CDR3 is 13 amino acids long. The CDR3 DNA follows: TGTGCCACCCGACAGACTCCACCCTACGAGCAGTACTTC. It codes for CATRQTPPYEQYF.

The J gene is TRBJ2-7, the V gene TRBV5-1; 7 positions match TRBD2. CDR1 is SGHRS, CDR2 YFSETQ, per germline. The CDR3 sequence is 12 residues long. Trimming removed 4 bases from V and 2 bases from J; junction bases left unmatched: 0. The CDR3 DNA reads TGCGCCAGCAGCGCGGGAGCCTACGAGCAGTACTTC. Protein sequence: CASSAGAYEQYF.

The chain has TRBV5-1 and TRBJ1-1; D might be TRBD1 (5 bases). Trimming shortened V by 0 bases and J by 12 bases, and 9 bases separated the two germline ends. The CDR3 runs to 11 residues. The germline CDR1 and CDR2 sequences are SGHRS and YFSETQ. CDR3 coding DNA: TGCGCCAGCAGCTTGGAGGGGATAACTTTCTTT. Translation: CASSLEGITFF.

This sequence joins TRBV2 and TRBJ1-2; TRBD1 agrees at 9 bases. The germline V gene encodes CDR1 SNHLY and CDR2 FYNNEI. CDR3 length equals 15 residues. Germline trimming cut 0 bases from V and 2 bases from J; bases unmatched to any gene: 1. The CDR3 reads CASSEADRGNYGYTF. CDR3 nucleotide sequence: TGTGCCAGCAGTGAAGCGGACAGGGGAAACTATGGCTACACCTTC.

This sequence joins TRBV20-1 and TRBJ2-2; a weak D match, TRBD1 (5 bases). The germline CDR1 and CDR2 sequences are DFQATT and SNEGSKA (reference sequence). The V and J ends lost 3 bases and 1 base respectively, with 27 bases between them. The CDR3 extends over 20 amino acids. The CDR3 bases are TGCAGTGCTAGTCTAGAAGGACAAATTGAGTCGGAACAGAACACCGGGGAGCTGTTTTTT. Translated, it gives CSASLEGQIESEQNTGELFF.

The V and J genes are TRBV29-1 and TRBJ1-6, with 7 bases that match TRBD1. The CDR3 sequence is 14 residues long. Germline lookup yields CDR1 SQVTM and CDR2 ANQGSEA. V shed 7 bases and J 9 bases; nucleotides not matched to a gene: 12. The CDR3 region has the DNA TGCAGCGCAAAACTTTCAGGGGGAGGTTCACCCCTCCACTTT. This codes for CSAKLSGGGSPLHF.

The genes are TRBV24-1 and TRBJ1-2; D is undetermined. Germline V gene data show CDR1 as KGHDR and CDR2 as SFDVKD. The V end lost 4 bases, the J end lost 1 base, and 9 bases lay between the germline ends. CDR3 length: 14 residues. The CDR3 is CATSERYLNYGYTF. In nucleotides, the CDR3 is TGTGCCACCAGTGAGAGATACCTTAACTATGGCTACACCTTC.

Comment on this clone: At one of its ends the junction is not consistent with the germline gene, which may arise from a read error. V usage is TRBV2 and J usage is TRBJ2-1; perhaps TRBD2 as D (5 bases). In germline, CDR1 is SNHLY, CDR2 FYNNEI. The length of the CDR3 is 12 residues. CDR3 residues: CASTSSNNERFF. The CDR3 DNA reads TGTGCCAGCACTAGCTCCAACAATGAGCGGTTCTTC.

The V call is TRBV5-4, the J call TRBJ1-3; 8 positions match TRBD1. The CDR3 is 15 residues long. Germline V lookup: CDR1 SGHNT, CDR2 YYREEE (reference sequence). V was clipped by 4 bases and J by 4 bases; unmatched bases: 7. CDR3 in amino acids: CASSPDRAKGNTIYF. In DNA form, the CDR3 reads TGTGCCAGCAGCCCGGACAGGGCGAAAGGAAACACCATATATTTT.

The chain combines TRBV9 with TRBJ2-7; D is perhaps TRBD2 (7 bases). The germline V and J ends were trimmed by 4 bases and 4 bases, with 15 bases remaining between them. Germline lookup yields CDR1 SGDLS and CDR2 YYNGEE. CDR3 length: 14 amino acids. The CDR3 sequence is CASSLEGGGYEQYF. CDR3 sequence (DNA): TGTGCCAGCAGCCTAGAGGGGGGAGGGTACGAGCAGTACTTC.

The chain employs TRBV6-5 and TRBJ2-7; TRBD1 aligns across 9 bases. Germline loops: CDR1 MNHEY, CDR2 SVGAGI. CDR3 length: 14 residues. Germline trimming cut 5 bases from V and 5 bases from J; bases unmatched to any gene: 7. The CDR3 loop is CASSILTGGNEQYF. In DNA form, the CDR3 reads TGTGCCAGCAGTATTTTGACAGGGGGAAACGAGCAGTACTTC.

V gene TRBV5-1 combines with J gene TRBJ1-1; D is perhaps TRBD1 (6 bases). The CDR3 totals 15 residues. The germline gives CDR1 SGHRS, CDR2 YFSETQ. Trimming took off 6 bases at V and 2 bases at J, with 17 bases between the two ends. CDR3 region: CASMARQGPNTEAFF. Here the CDR3 DNA reads TGCGCCAGCATGGCCCGGCAGGGGCCTAACACTGAAGCTTTCTTT.

This chain links TRBV6-5 with TRBJ1-5; D is uncertain. The V gene's germline CDR1 is MNHEY and CDR2 SVGAGI. The CDR3 totals 14 residues. V lost 7 bases and J lost 4, with 14 bases in between. DNA for the CDR3: TGTGCCAGCATTTCCCTCGGTAGAAATCAGCCCCAGCATTTT. Its protein product is CASISLGRNQPQHF.

The chain uses TRBV5-1 and TRBJ2-3; TRBD2 agrees at 10 bases. Trimming cost V 1 base and J 1 base; bases outside gene matches: 3. The CDR3 consists of 16 residues. Germline CDR1 SGHRS, CDR2 YFSETQ. Here the CDR3 DNA reads TGCGCCAGCAGCTTGTCTAGCGGGGGTCGCACAGATACGCAGTATTTT. Translation gives CASSLSSGGRTDTQYF.

The chain recombines TRBV30 with TRBJ2-2; D may be TRBD1 (6 bases). Trimming stripped 7 bases from V and 3 bases from J, with 12 bases between. There are 13 residues in the CDR3. Looked up from germline, CDR1 is GTSNPN and CDR2 is SVGIG (reference sequence). The CDR3 sequence is CAYRDTYTGELFF. For the CDR3, the DNA is TGTGCCTACCGGGACACATACACCGGGGAGCTGTTTTTT. Complete variable domain (other parts from reference TRBV30 and TRBJ2-2): SQTIHQWPATLVQPVGSPLSLECTVEGTSNPNLYWYRQAAGRGLQLLFYSVGIGQISSEVPQNLSASRPQDRQFILSSKKLLLSDSGFYLCAYRDTYTGELFFGEGSRLTVL.

The chain links TRBV6-5 to TRBJ1-4, with D maybe TRBD1 (6 bases). The length of the CDR3 is 14 residues. Deletions cut 6 bases from V and 7 bases from J, with 15 bases between. The V gene's germline CDR1 is MNHEY and CDR2 SVGAGI. This CDR3 reads CASRGGGWGEKLFF. For the CDR3, the DNA is TGTGCCAGCAGAGGGGGAGGGTGGGGTGAAAAACTGTTTTTT.

CDR3 protein: CASSMGGATNEKLFF. The CDR3 nucleotides read TGTGCCAGTAGTATGGGGGGGGCAACTAATGAAAAACTGTTTTTT. The V call is TRBV19, the J call TRBJ1-4; perhaps TRBD1 as D (5 bases). The CDR3 consists of 15 residues. Germline lookup yields CDR1 LNHDA and CDR2 SQIVND (reference sequence). V dropped 3 bases and J dropped 0 bases, with 8 bases sitting between them.

In its sample, this clone was seen once. This chain connects TRBV2 to TRBJ2-5, with D perhaps matching TRBD1 (7 bases). Trimming took off 6 bases at V and 4 bases at J, with 15 bases between the two ends. This CDR3 spans 14 amino acids. Per germline, CDR1 SNHLY and CDR2 FYNNEI. DNA for the CDR3: TGTGCCAGCAGGAGTCAGGGGGGATCAGAGACCCAGTACTTC. This translates into CASRSQGGSETQYF.